A single sample gave rise to the 15 T cell receptor beta chains below, sequenced in a study of OX40 agonist ivuxolimab in advanced cancers. Method: immunoSEQ multiplex PCR; TCRdb's copy keeps in-frame clones and lacks some. The data contain around 82,000 clones, 85% to 90% of them singletons. The specimen comprised CD4+ or CD8+ T cells sorted from blood, sampled in a trial of the OX40 agonist ivuxolimab. These receptors came from an adult with an advanced solid tumor such as melanoma, head and neck, liver or kidney cancer.

This clone has a handful of counts. The CDR3 here is CASRTFSGRNEQFF. In nucleotides, the CDR3 is TGTGCCAGCAGAACTTTCTCGGGAAGAAATGAGCAGTTCTTC. This chain joins TRBV6-4 and TRBJ2-1; a possible D gene is TRBD2 (5 bases). V gave up 6 bases and J gave up 7 bases, with 16 bases separating them. CDR3 length: 14 residues. Germline values: CDR1 MRHNA, CDR2 SNTAGT.

The gene calls are TRBV7-9 and TRBJ2-3, with no clear D. Trimming shortened V by 4 bases and J by 6 bases, and 17 bases separated the two germline ends. The CDR3 length is 15 residues. Germline V gene data show CDR1 as SEHNR and CDR2 as FQNEAQ (reference sequence). The CDR3 region is CASSSTQLRRDTQYF. For the CDR3, the DNA is TGTGCCAGCAGCTCTACTCAGTTAAGAAGGGATACGCAGTATTTT.

The genes are TRBV5-5 and TRBJ1-3, with D unresolved. The CDR3 is 16 amino acids. V lost 0 bases and J lost 0, with 10 bases in between. Germline V gives CDR1 SGHKS, CDR2 YYEKEE (reference sequence). The CDR3 DNA sequence: TGTGCCAGCAGCTTGGCCGCGCCGACCTCTGGAAACACCATATATTTT. This encodes CASSLAAPTSGNTIYF.

The V gene is TRBV6-5, the J gene TRBJ1-4; 7 positions match TRBD1. The germline V gene has CDR1 MNHEY and CDR2 SVGAGI. The CDR3 length is 16 residues. V trimming: 2 bases; J trimming: 0 bases; junction bases outside the gene matches: 3. DNA for the CDR3: TGTGCCAGCAGTTACAGGGGGCTGGCAACTAATGAAAAACTGTTTTTT. Encoded protein: CASSYRGLATNEKLFF.

Here the CDR3 DNA reads TGCGCCAGCAGCTCATACAGGGTGTGGGAAGGTGGCTACACCTTC. It codes for CASSSYRVWEGGYTF. The V and J genes are TRBV5-1 and TRBJ1-2, with D possibly being TRBD1 (6 bases). CDR1 SGHRS and CDR2 YFSETQ come from the germline V gene. Trimming pared 3 bases from V and 7 bases from J, leaving 19 bases between. The CDR3 is 15 amino acids.

This clone occurred a few times. The chain links TRBV7-2 to TRBJ2-1; 8 nucleotides line up with TRBD2. The CDR3 length is 15 residues. Germline CDR1 reads SGHTA; CDR2 reads FQGNSA. Losses at the gene ends were 4 bases for V and 7 bases for J; bases not matched to a gene: 9. CDR3 loop: CASSSRGGGVNEQFF. The CDR3 DNA is TGTGCCAGCAGCTCTCGGGGGGGCGGTGTAAATGAGCAGTTCTTC.

The chain joins TRBV2 to TRBJ1-1, with TRBD1 matching over 9 bases. The length of the CDR3 is 14 residues. From germline, CDR1 is SNHLY and CDR2 FYNNEI. V shed 7 bases, J shed 5 bases, and the junction held 8 bases outside the gene matches. The CDR3 nucleotides read TGTGCCAGCACCCATACAGGGGGCGTTACTGAAGCTTTCTTT. Protein sequence: CASTHTGGVTEAFF.

This sequence joins TRBV7-6 and TRBJ1-4; weak D call: TRBD1 (6 bases). The CDR3 has 16 amino acids. Germline CDR1 is SGHVS and CDR2 is FNYEAQ. Trimming pared 5 bases from V and 8 bases from J, leaving 21 bases between. For the CDR3, the DNA is TGTGCCAGCAGCCCAAGGGGGGCCGGGGGGAACGAAAAACTGTTTTTT. This translates into CASSPRGAGGNEKLFF. Using reference TRBV7-6 and TRBJ1-4 for the parts outside the CDR3, the full variable domain is GAGVSQSPRYKVTKRGQDVALRCDPISGHVSLYWYRQALGQGPEFLTYFNYEAQQDKSGLPNDRFSAERPEGSISTLTIQRTEQRDSAMYRCASSPRGAGGNEKLFFGSGTQLSVL.

Regarding this clone: In this CDR3 the conserved last residue, phenylalanine or tryptophan, is missing, so a read error is likely. This chain uses TRBV2 with TRBJ1-6; maybe TRBD1 (6 bases). Trimming left V 4 bases short and J 5 bases short, with 12 bases between. There are 15 residues in the CDR3. The germline gives CDR1 SNHLY, CDR2 FYNNEI. The CDR3 protein is CASSVEGGDNSPLHL. CDR3 nucleotide sequence: TGTGCCAGCAGTGTGGAGGGGGGCGATAATTCACCCCTCCACCTT.

The V and J genes are TRBV4-1 and TRBJ2-3, with D unresolved. The V and J ends lost 1 base and 2 bases respectively, with 10 bases between them. The CDR3 spans 15 residues. Germline V lookup: CDR1 MGHRA, CDR2 YSYEKL. CDR3: CASSQVGRITDTQYF. The CDR3 coding sequence is TGCGCCAGCAGCCAAGTGGGTCGAATCACAGATACGCAGTATTTT.

This clone was observed a few times. The chain couples TRBV18 to TRBJ1-1; D uncertain. In germline, CDR1 is KGHSH, CDR2 LQKENI. The CDR3 length is 13 residues. The V end lost 6 bases, the J end lost 7 bases, and 15 bases lay between the germline ends. CDR3 protein: CASSPGEAGEAFF. The CDR3, as DNA: TGTGCCAGCTCCCCTGGGGAGGCGGGTGAAGCTTTCTTT.

V gene TRBV7-3 combines with J gene TRBJ2-5; D may correspond to TRBD1 or TRBD2 (5 bases each). The CDR3 sequence is 15 residues long. CDR1 is SGHTA and CDR2 is FQGTGA in the germline V gene. The V end lost 0 bases, the J end lost 5 bases, and 13 bases lay between the germline ends. The CDR3 coding sequence is TGTGCCAGCAGCTTAACCTCGGGGCTAGGGGAGACCCAGTACTTC. It yields the protein CASSLTSGLGETQYF.

CDR3 sequence (DNA): TGTGCCAGCAGCGTAGGGGGATCGAGCAACTATGGCTACACCTTC. Protein product: CASSVGGSSNYGYTF. The rearrangement uses TRBV9 and TRBJ1-2; D remains ambiguous. V dropped 0 bases and J dropped 2 bases, with 11 bases sitting between them. The CDR3 extends over 15 amino acids. Germline loops: CDR1 SGDLS, CDR2 YYNGEE. The whole variable domain, remainder taken from reference TRBV9 and TRBJ1-2, is DSGVTQTPKHLITATGQRVTLRCSPRSGDLSVYWYQQSLDQGLQFLIQYYNGEERAKGNILERFSAQQFPDLHSELNLSSLELGDSALYFCASSVGGSSNYGYTFGSGTRLTVV.

V gene TRBV19 combines with J gene TRBJ2-1, with TRBD1 matching over 9 bases. Trimming removed 5 bases from V and 4 bases from J; junction bases left unmatched: 9. CDR1 LNHDA and CDR2 SQIVND come from the germline V gene (reference sequence). This CDR3 contains 16 residues. CDR3 amino acids: CASSPRDRARYNEQFF. The CDR3 bases are TGTGCCAGTAGTCCAAGGGACAGGGCTCGATACAATGAGCAGTTCTTC.

The chain combines TRBV5-1 with TRBJ2-5; D call uncertain. CDR3 length equals 14 residues. Germline lookup yields CDR1 SGHRS and CDR2 YFSETQ. Trimming stripped 0 bases from V and 2 bases from J, with 8 bases between. In nucleotides, the CDR3 is TGCGCCAGCAGCTTGGGCGGCCTTCAAGAGACCCAGTACTTC. Translation gives CASSLGGLQETQYF.